This T cell receptor beta chain is drawn from a study of CD8 T cells in ankylosing spondylitis. This clonotype has at least ten counts. Its antigen is not identified. TCRdb fed the 5' RACE reads into MiXCR, producing one record per CDR3 protein. The sample lists a few hundred thousand distinct CDR3 sequences; more than 5.5% were seen once. The V end was cut by 5 bases, the J end by 3 bases, with 13 bases between. The CDR3 contains 14 residues. Germline values: CDR1 MNHNS, CDR2 SASEGT. The study, taken as a whole, reports: In ankylosing spondylitis blood, a motif of 7 to 9 highly homologous TCR beta variants appeared characteristic.

The material sequenced was blood, either unsorted or a sorted T cell fraction (not recorded which). The clonotype was recovered from a male donor with ankylosing spondylitis. This chain uses TRBV6-1 with TRBJ1-1; D might be TRBD1 (5 bases). CDR3 DNA sequence: TGTGCCAGCAGTCTAATGACAGCATACACTGAAGCTTTCTTT. Translating it yields CASSLMTAYTEAFF.